The entry below gives a single TCR beta chain sequence along with its context. Its antigen is still unknown. The data derive from a study of monozygotic twins with cystic fibrosis. Overall study results and limits: Low clonality (median roughly 0.0099) suggested a mostly naive repertoire. In this small cohort, shared CDR3 numbers showed no association with age, concordance or disease severity. V usage most resembled the co-twin in 13 of 16 pairs. Monozygotic CF twin pairs shared significantly more nucleotide-identical clonotypes than unrelated CF individuals did.

This table comes from immunoSEQ multiplex PCR, and its TCRdb copy is limited to in-frame clones, with some not included. In the table there are about 30,000 clones, around four fifths of which are singletons. Germline CDR1 reads MNHEY; CDR2 reads SVGAGI. Unmatched junction bases numbered 3, after V lost 8 bases and J lost 3 bases. The CDR3 is made up of 13 amino acids. This TCR was recovered from a girl under 10 years old with cystic fibrosis. The sequencing sample was made of blood. This rearrangement joins TRBV6-5 to TRBJ2-5; 10 nucleotides align to TRBD2. The CDR3: CASGTSVEETQYF. CDR3 in DNA: TGTGCCAGCGGGACTAGCGTCGAAGAGACCCAGTACTTC.